Sequencing of this T cell receptor (beta chain) was carried out in a study of T-cell reconstitution after alpha-beta-depleted transplantation in children. This clonotype was found a few times. As yet, its antigen is unknown. Broader study findings: There were reportedly several hundred expanded graft clones from which alpha-beta T cells came about two months after transplant. A year post-transplant, T-cell counts and diversity derived mostly from newly produced T cells. There were some patients whose high TCRbeta diversity at day 60 came from surviving recipient T cells and thymic progenitors.

Molecular barcoding with unique molecular identifiers was used for the TCRbeta library. TCRdb re-derived calls from the PCR reads in MiXCR, one entry per CDR3 protein. The sample contains fewer than 700,000 distinct CDR3 sequences, 10% to 15% of which appear only once. The CDR3 has 16 residues. The germline V and J ends were trimmed by 2 bases and 1 base, with 14 bases remaining between them. The chain uses TRBV12-3 or TRBV12-4 and TRBJ2-5; TRBD2 is a possible D gene (6 bases). The clonotype was recovered from a male patient under 18 who had a stem cell transplant for acute myeloid leukemia, so the T cells may come from the graft donor. The specimen was PBMCs, mostly from graft donor cells, collected 360 days after TCRalphabeta/CD19-depleted stem cell transplant. The chain's CDR3 is CASSLWGVRTQETQYF. DNA for the CDR3: TGTGCCAGCAGTTTATGGGGGGTACGAACCCAAGAGACCCAGTACTTC.